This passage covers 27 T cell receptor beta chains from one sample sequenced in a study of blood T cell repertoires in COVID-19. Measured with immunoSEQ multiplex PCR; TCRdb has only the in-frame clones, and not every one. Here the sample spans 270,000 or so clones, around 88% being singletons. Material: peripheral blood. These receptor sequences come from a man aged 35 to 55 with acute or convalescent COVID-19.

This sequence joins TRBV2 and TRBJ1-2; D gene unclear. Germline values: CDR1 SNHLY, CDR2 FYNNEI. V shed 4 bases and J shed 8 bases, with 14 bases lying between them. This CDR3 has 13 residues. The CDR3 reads CASSAGPAGGYTF. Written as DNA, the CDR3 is TGTGCCAGCAGTGCTGGGCCGGCGGGGGGCTACACCTTC. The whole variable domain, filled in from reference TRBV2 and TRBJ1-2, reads EPEVTQTPSHQVTQMGQEVILRCVPISNHLYFYWYRQILGQKVEFLVSFYNNEISEKSEIFDDQFSVERPDGSNFTLKIRSTKLEDSAMYFCASSAGPAGGYTFGSGTRLTVV.

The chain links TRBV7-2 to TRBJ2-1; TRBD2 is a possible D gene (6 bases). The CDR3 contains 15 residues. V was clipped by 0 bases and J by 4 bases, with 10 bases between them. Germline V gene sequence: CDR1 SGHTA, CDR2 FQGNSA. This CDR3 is CASSLAGRGYNEQFF. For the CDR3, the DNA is TGTGCCAGCAGCTTAGCGGGGCGGGGATACAATGAGCAGTTCTTC.

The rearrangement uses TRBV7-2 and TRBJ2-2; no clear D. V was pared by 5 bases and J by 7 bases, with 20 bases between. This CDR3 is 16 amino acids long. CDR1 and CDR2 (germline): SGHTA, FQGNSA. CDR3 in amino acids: CASSGLARGRGGELFF. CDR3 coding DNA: TGTGCCAGCAGCGGTCTGGCGCGTGGGCGTGGCGGGGAGCTGTTTTTT.

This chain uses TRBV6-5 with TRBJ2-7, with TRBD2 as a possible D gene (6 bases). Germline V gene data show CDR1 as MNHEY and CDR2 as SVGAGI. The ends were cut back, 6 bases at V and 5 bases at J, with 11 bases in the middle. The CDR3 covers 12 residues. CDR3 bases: TGTGCCAGCAGCCGATGGGGGGACGAGCAGTACTTC. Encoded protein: CASSRWGDEQYF.

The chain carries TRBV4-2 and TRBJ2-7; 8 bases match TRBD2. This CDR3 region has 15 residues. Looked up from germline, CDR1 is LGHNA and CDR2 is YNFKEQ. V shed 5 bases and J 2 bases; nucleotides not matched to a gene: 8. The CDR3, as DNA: TGTGCCAGCAGCTTCCAACGGGGGGGCCCCTACGAGCAGTACTTC. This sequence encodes CASSFQRGGPYEQYF.

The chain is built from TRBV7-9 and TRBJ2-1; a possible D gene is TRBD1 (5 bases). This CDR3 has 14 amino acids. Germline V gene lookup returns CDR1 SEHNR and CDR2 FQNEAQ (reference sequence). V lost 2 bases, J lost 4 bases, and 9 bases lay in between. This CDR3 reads CASSLTGYYNEQFF. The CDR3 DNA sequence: TGTGCCAGCAGCTTAACAGGCTATTACAATGAGCAGTTCTTC.

In nucleotides, the CDR3 is TGCGCCAGCAGCTTGGTTGGGGAGCTGCTCGAGCAGTACTTC. Its protein is CASSLVGELLEQYF. The gene calls are TRBV5-1 and TRBJ2-7, with D possibly matching TRBD2 (5 bases). The CDR3 is made up of 14 amino acids. CDR1 SGHRS and CDR2 YFSETQ come from the germline V gene. The V end lost 0 bases, the J end lost 6 bases, and 13 bases lay between the germline ends.

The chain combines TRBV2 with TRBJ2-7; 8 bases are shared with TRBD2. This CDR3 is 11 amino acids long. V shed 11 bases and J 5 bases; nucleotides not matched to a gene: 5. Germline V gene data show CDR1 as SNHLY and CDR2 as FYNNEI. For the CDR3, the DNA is TGTGCCGGTGGGACTAGGCACGAGCAGTACTTC. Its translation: CAGGTRHEQYF.

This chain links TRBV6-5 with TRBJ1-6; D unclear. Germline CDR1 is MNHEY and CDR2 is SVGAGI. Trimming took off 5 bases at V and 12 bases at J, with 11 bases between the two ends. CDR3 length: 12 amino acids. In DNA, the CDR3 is TGTGCCAGCAGTACCGGGAGGCAACCCCTCCACTTT. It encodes CASSTGRQPLHF.

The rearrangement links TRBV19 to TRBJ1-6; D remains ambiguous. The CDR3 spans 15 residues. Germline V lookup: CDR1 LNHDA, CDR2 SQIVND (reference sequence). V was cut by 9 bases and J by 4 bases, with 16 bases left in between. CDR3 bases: TGTGCCAGCGCCGCGGCCCTCGGGTATAATTCACCCCTCCACTTT. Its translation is CASAAALGYNSPLHF.

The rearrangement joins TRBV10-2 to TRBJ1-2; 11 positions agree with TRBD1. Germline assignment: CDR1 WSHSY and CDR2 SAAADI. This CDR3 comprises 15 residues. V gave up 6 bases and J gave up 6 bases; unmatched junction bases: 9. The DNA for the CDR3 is TGCGCCAGCAGCGATAGGACAGGGGGCAATAATGGCTACACCTTC. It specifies CASSDRTGGNNGYTF.

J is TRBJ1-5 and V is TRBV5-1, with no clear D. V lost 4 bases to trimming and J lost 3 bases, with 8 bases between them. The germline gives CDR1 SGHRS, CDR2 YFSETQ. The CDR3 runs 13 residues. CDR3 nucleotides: TGCGCCAGCAGCCCACTACCCAATCAGCCCCAGCATTTT. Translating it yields CASSPLPNQPQHF.

The chain's CDR3 is CASSLRQASSTDTQYF. The CDR3 region has the DNA TGTGCCAGCAGCTTAAGACAGGCGTCTAGCACAGATACGCAGTATTTT. The rearrangement uses TRBV5-5 and TRBJ2-3; perhaps TRBD1 as D (6 bases). CDR3 length: 16 residues. The V end was cut by 2 bases, the J end by 0 bases, with 13 bases between. Germline CDR1 and CDR2: SGHKS and YYEKEE (reference sequence).

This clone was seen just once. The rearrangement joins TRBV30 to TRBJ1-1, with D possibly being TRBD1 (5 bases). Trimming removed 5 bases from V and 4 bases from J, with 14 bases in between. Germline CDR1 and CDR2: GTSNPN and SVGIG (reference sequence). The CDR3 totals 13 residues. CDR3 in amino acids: CAWETVALTEAFF. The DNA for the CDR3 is TGTGCCTGGGAGACAGTGGCTCTCACTGAAGCTTTCTTT.

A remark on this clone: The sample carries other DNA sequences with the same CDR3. DNA of the CDR3: TGTGCCAGCAGGACGACGGGACTCTATGGCTACACCTTC. It is translated as CASRTTGLYGYTF. The chain employs TRBV6-5 and TRBJ1-2; possibly TRBD1 for D (5 bases). The V end was cut by 6 bases, the J end by 4 bases, with 12 bases between. This CDR3 has 13 residues. Germline V gene data show CDR1 as MNHEY and CDR2 as SVGAGI.

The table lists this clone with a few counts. The CDR3 DNA reads as TGTGCTAGTGGTTTGGTAACAGGGCAGTCGGTCTCCTACGAGCAGTACTTC. This sequence encodes CASGLVTGQSVSYEQYF. The chain couples TRBV12-5 to TRBJ2-7; maybe TRBD1 (6 bases). This CDR3 region has 17 residues. Per germline, CDR1 LGHNT and CDR2 FRNRAP. V shed 0 bases and J shed 0 bases, with 15 bases lying between them.

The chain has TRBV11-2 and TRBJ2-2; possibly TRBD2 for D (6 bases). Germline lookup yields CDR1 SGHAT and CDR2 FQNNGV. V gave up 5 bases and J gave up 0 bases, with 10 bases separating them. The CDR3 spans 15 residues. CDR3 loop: CASSIRDSNTGELFF. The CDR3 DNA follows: TGTGCCAGCAGCATACGGGACTCGAACACCGGGGAGCTGTTTTTT.

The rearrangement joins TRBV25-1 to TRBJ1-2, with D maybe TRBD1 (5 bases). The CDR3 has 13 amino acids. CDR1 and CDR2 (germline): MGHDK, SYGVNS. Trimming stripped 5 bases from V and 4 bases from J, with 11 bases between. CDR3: CASSSPTAYGYTF. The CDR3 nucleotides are TGTGCCAGCAGTTCCCCGACAGCCTATGGCTACACCTTC.

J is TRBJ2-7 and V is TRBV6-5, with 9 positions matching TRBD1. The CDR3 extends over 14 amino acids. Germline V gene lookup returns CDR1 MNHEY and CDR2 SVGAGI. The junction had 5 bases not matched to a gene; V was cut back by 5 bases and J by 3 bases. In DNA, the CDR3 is TGTGCCAGCAGTCCCGGGACAGGGATCTACGAGCAGTACTTC. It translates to CASSPGTGIYEQYF.

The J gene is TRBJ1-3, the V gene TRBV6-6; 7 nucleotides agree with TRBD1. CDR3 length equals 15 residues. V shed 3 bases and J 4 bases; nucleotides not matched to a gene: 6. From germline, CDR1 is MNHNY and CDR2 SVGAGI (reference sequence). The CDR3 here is CASSYTQGTGNTIYF. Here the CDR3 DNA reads TGTGCCAGCAGTTATACACAGGGGACCGGAAACACCATATATTTT.

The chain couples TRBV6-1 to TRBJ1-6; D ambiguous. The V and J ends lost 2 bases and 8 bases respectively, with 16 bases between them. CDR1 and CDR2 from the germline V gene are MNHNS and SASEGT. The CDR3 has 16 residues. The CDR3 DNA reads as TGTGCCAGCAGTGAAAATCTTGGAGGTGGGGATTCACCCCTCCACTTT. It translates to CASSENLGGGDSPLHF.

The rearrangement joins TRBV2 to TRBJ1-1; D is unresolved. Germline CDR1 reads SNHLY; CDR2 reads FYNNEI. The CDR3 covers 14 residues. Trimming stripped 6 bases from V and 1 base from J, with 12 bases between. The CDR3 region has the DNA TGTGCCAGCAGGGTGACGCCGGGGAACACTGAAGCTTTCTTT. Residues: CASRVTPGNTEAFF.

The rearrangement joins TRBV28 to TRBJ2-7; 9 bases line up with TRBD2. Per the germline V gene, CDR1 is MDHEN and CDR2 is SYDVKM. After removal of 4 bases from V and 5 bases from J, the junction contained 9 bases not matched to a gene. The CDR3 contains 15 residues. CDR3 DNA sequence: TGTGCCAGCAGTTCGCGGCGGGGGGGCCGTCACGAGCAGTACTTC. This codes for CASSSRRGGRHEQYF.

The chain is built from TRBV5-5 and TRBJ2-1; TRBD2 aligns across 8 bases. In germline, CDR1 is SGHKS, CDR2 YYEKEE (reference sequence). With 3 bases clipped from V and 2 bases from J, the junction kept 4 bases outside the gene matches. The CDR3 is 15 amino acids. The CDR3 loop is CASSYSGGTYNEQFF. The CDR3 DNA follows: TGTGCCAGCAGCTACAGCGGGGGCACCTACAATGAGCAGTTCTTC.

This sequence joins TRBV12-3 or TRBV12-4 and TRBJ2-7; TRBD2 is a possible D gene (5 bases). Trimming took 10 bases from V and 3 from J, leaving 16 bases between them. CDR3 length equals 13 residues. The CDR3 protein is CATGGILVYEQYF. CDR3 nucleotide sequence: TGTGCCACCGGAGGAATACTTGTCTACGAGCAGTACTTC.

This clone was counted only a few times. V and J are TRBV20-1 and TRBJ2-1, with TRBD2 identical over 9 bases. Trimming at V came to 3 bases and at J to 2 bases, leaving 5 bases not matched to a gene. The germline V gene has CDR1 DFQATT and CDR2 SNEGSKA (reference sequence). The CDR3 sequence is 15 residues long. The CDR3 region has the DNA TGCAGTGCTAGTCCCATAGCGGGGGCCTACAATGAGCAGTTCTTC. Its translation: CSASPIAGAYNEQFF.

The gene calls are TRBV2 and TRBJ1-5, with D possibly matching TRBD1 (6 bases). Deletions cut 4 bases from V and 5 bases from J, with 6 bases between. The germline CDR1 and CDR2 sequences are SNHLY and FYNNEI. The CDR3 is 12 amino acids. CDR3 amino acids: CASSGQDQPQHF. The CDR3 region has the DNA TGTGCCAGCAGTGGACAGGATCAGCCCCAGCATTTT.